In its sample, the clone carrying this TCR beta chain was seen many times. The library targeted TCRbeta and was prepared with unique molecular identifiers. A single record per CDR3 protein comes from TCRdb applying MiXCR to the PCR reads. The table includes about 440,000 distinct CDR3 sequences, 43% detected once. The sample is drawn from a study of T-cell reconstitution after alpha-beta-depleted transplantation in children. The V and J ends lost 2 bases and 10 bases, in that order; junction bases with no gene match: 14. The CDR3 loop spans 17 amino acids. Germline CDR1 reads LGHDT; CDR2 reads YNNKEL (reference sequence).

V and J are TRBV3-1 and TRBJ2-1; 10 nucleotides line up with TRBD2. This receptor was identified in a girl aged 2 to 9 with aplastic anemia, due to receive a stem cell transplant. The sample here was PBMCs, taken before TCRalphabeta/CD19-depleted stem cell transplant. The CDR3 bases are TGTGCCAGCAGCCAAAGGACTAGCGGACTCGATGGGGAGGAGCAGTTCTTC. Translated, it gives CASSQRTSGLDGEEQFF.